Detailed here is one T cell receptor (beta chain). No antigen is known for it. Per the germline V gene, CDR1 is LGHDT and CDR2 is YNNKEL (reference sequence). Trimming removed 2 bases at V and 1 base at J, with 11 bases between. The CDR3 consists of 15 residues. The record originates from a study of T cell responses to AZD1222 COVID-19 vaccine. Study-level findings and limits: Reportedly, close to half of spike-specific TCRs are directed against unmutated variant regions. Sampling captured repertoires only after the peak T cell response. The sample set comprised mostly white British donors with more females, and clonal diversity was possibly underestimated.

The table came from immunoSEQ multiplex PCR; TCRdb's copy has only in-frame clones and leaves some out. The data hold 110,000 to 150,000 clones, with about 93% observed a single time. The chain is built from TRBV3-1 (or the pseudogene TRBV3-2) and TRBJ1-1; D is perhaps TRBD1 (5 bases). The specimen was peripheral blood, collected on day 0 of AZD1222 vaccination. This clonotype was sampled from an adult in good health. Written as DNA, the CDR3 is TGTGCCAGCAGCCAACTCCGGGACGGGAACACTGAAGCTTTCTTT. This translates into CASSQLRDGNTEAFF.